These 5 T cell receptor beta chains share one sample of origin, sequenced in a study of blood T cell repertoires in COVID-19. Produced via immunoSEQ multiplex PCR; TCRdb's table is partial and in-frame only. The sample contains about 150,000 clones, roughly 86% of which appear only once. Sequencing was performed on peripheral blood. The source is a man aged 55 to 70 with COVID-19, enrolled during active disease.

This clone was counted once. The chain uses TRBV4-3 and TRBJ1-1; D unclear. CDR3 length: 13 amino acids. Germline values: CDR1 LGHNA, CDR2 YSLEER. Trimming left V 0 bases short and J 6 bases short, with 8 bases between. CDR3 nucleotide sequence: TGCGCCAGCAGCCAAGATCCGTACTCTGAAGCTTTCTTT. It is translated as CASSQDPYSEAFF.

The genes are TRBV5-3 and TRBJ2-3, with TRBD1 as a possible D gene (5 bases). TRBV5-3 is filed as an ORF, its function uncertain. Trimming pared 3 bases from V and 1 base from J, leaving 15 bases between. The CDR3 is 16 amino acids. CDR3 DNA sequence: TGTGCCAGAAGCTCGGGCAGGGAAGGTGGCACAGATACGCAGTATTTT. The encoded protein is CARSSGREGGTDTQYF.

The chain combines TRBV30 with TRBJ1-1; D is unresolved. Germline assignment: CDR1 GTSNPN and CDR2 SVGIG (reference sequence). V lost 6 bases and J 4 bases, leaving 6 bases between the germline ends. The length of the CDR3 is 10 residues. The CDR3: CACRVTEAFF. CDR3 DNA: TGTGCCTGTCGCGTCACTGAAGCTTTCTTT.

This clone has just one count. The V and J genes are TRBV27 and TRBJ2-2; maybe TRBD2 (6 bases). Germline V gene data show CDR1 as MNHEY and CDR2 as SMNVEV (reference sequence). There are 15 residues in the CDR3. Trimming shortened V by 3 bases and J by 5 bases, and 13 bases separated the two germline ends. The CDR3 sequence: CASSFFGAGTGELFF. CDR3 coding DNA: TGTGCCAGCAGTTTTTTCGGGGCGGGAACCGGGGAGCTGTTTTTT.

The genes are TRBV6-2 or TRBV6-3 and TRBJ2-1; no clear D. Trimming shortened V by 5 bases and J by 15 bases, and 14 bases separated the two germline ends. CDR1 and CDR2 from the germline V gene are MNHEY and SVGEGT. This CDR3 is 11 amino acids long. The CDR3 is CASSGRLVRFF. In nucleotides, the CDR3 is TGTGCCAGCAGTGGTCGGCTAGTTCGGTTCTTC.